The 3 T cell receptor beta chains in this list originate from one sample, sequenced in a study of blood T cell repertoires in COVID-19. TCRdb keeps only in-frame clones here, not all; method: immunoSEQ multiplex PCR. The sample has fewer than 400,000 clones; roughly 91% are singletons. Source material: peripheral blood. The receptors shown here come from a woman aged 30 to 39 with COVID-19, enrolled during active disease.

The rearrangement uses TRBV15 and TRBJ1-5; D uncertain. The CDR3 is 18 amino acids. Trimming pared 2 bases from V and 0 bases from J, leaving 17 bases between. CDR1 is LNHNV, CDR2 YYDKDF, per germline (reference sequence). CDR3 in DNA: TGTGCCACCAGCAGACGTGTTGCGGGGAGGTTTAGCAATCAGCCCCAGCATTTT. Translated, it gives CATSRRVAGRFSNQPQHF.

Here the CDR3 reads CASRGGGGNNQPQHF. Written as DNA, the CDR3 is TGTGCCAGCAGGGGCGGAGGGGGCAACAATCAGCCCCAGCATTTT. The chain recombines TRBV28 with TRBJ1-5, with 7 nucleotides matching TRBD1. Germline-derived CDR1 and CDR2 are MDHEN and SYDVKM. The CDR3 runs 15 residues. After removal of 6 bases from V and 3 bases from J, the junction contained 8 bases not matched to a gene.

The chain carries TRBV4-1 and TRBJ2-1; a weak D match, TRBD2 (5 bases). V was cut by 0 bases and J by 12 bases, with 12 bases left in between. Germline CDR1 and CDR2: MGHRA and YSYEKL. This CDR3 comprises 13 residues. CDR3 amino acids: CASSQDNGVGQFF. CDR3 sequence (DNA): TGCGCCAGCAGCCAAGATAACGGGGTGGGGCAGTTCTTC.